The 23 T cell receptor beta chains reported below all come from one sample, sequenced in a study of T cell changes during pregnancy in multiple sclerosis. Assay used: immunoSEQ multiplex PCR; TCRdb lists only in-frame clones, some missing. The sample includes approximately 93,000 clones, approximately 90% of them seen just once. Sequences were derived from peripheral blood, sampled before pregnancy. The origin of the receptors is a female donor with multiple sclerosis, enrolled in a pregnancy study.

CDR3 coding DNA: TGTGCCAGCAGCGTAGGGGCAGGTGAAAAACTGTTTTTT. Protein sequence: CASSVGAGEKLFF. The J gene is TRBJ1-4, the V gene TRBV9, with D hard to call. V was pared by 0 bases and J by 7 bases, with 7 bases between. Looked up from germline, CDR1 is SGDLS and CDR2 is YYNGEE. The CDR3 runs to 13 residues.

The chain is built from TRBV30 and TRBJ2-1; 10 positions agree with TRBD2. This CDR3 region has 15 residues. Germline V CDR1 and CDR2: GTSNPN, SVGIG (reference sequence). V lost 1 base, J lost 6 bases, and 6 bases stayed unmatched. The CDR3 nucleotides read TGTGCCTGGAGTGGAGGGACTAGCGAGGGCAATGAGCAGTTCTTC. Translated, it gives CAWSGGTSEGNEQFF.

The V call is TRBV6-5, the J call TRBJ1-2, with TRBD1 identical over 8 bases. The CDR3 runs 12 residues. Germline trimming cut 6 bases from V and 11 bases from J; bases unmatched to any gene: 8. Germline loops: CDR1 MNHEY, CDR2 SVGAGI. The DNA of the CDR3 is TGTGCCAGCAGCGGACAGGGAACGGTATACACCTTC. Translation gives CASSGQGTVYTF.

The rearrangement links TRBV7-6 to TRBJ2-3; 13 bases agree with TRBD2. The length of the CDR3 is 16 residues. V shed 5 bases and J 4 bases; nucleotides not matched to a gene: 6. Germline CDR1 is SGHVS and CDR2 is FNYEAQ. DNA for the CDR3: TGTGCCAGCAGCCCACTAGCGGGGGGGCCGGCAGATACGCAGTATTTT. This translates into CASSPLAGGPADTQYF.

The chain links TRBV6-1 to TRBJ2-5; 12 nucleotides agree with TRBD2. This CDR3 is 17 amino acids long. CDR1 and CDR2 (germline): MNHNS, SASEGT. After removal of 2 bases from V and 5 bases from J, the junction contained 9 bases not matched to a gene. For the CDR3, the DNA is TGTGCCAGCAGTGAACCCTGGACTAGCGGGGACTATGAGACCCAGTACTTC. Translation gives CASSEPWTSGDYETQYF.

This clone was counted once. The genes are TRBV9 and TRBJ2-1; D is unresolved. The CDR3 consists of 15 residues. Between the trimmed V and J ends, which lost 0 bases and 4 bases, there was a span of 11 bases. Germline CDR1 is SGDLS and CDR2 is YYNGEE. The CDR3 reads CASSVAKLPYNEQFF. For the CDR3, the DNA is TGTGCCAGCAGCGTAGCTAAGTTGCCGTACAATGAGCAGTTCTTC.

This chain uses TRBV7-3 with TRBJ2-7; the match to TRBD2 covers 10 bases. V gave up 8 bases and J gave up 3 bases; unmatched junction bases: 7. CDR1 SGHTA and CDR2 FQGTGA come from the germline V gene. The CDR3 has 14 amino acids. CDR3 sequence: CASSPAGGVYEQYF. CDR3 nucleotides: TGTGCCAGCTCCCCAGCGGGAGGGGTCTACGAGCAGTACTTC.

This rearrangement joins TRBV7-7 to TRBJ2-2, with 7 bases identical to TRBD2. Germline trimming cut 5 bases from V and 4 bases from J; bases unmatched to any gene: 4. The CDR3 totals 14 residues. The germline CDR1 and CDR2 sequences are SSHAT and FNYEAQ (reference sequence). CDR3 sequence reads: CASSRTGGTGELFF. The DNA of the CDR3 is TGTGCCAGCAGCCGGACGGGGGGCACCGGGGAGCTGTTTTTT.

This chain connects TRBV5-1 to TRBJ2-5; D not resolved. Trimming stripped 0 bases from V and 3 bases from J, with 3 bases between. This CDR3 is 12 amino acids long. Germline lookup yields CDR1 SGHRS and CDR2 YFSETQ. CDR3 amino acids: CASSLAEETQYF. The CDR3 bases are TGCGCCAGCAGCTTGGCAGAAGAGACCCAGTACTTC.

The chain employs TRBV7-3 and TRBJ1-1; D is unresolved. Germline V lookup: CDR1 SGHTA, CDR2 FQGTGA. The CDR3 length is 15 residues. V dropped 2 bases and J dropped 4 bases, with 14 bases sitting between them. CDR3 loop: CASSLDGVKGTEAFF. CDR3 nucleotide sequence: TGTGCCAGCAGCTTAGACGGGGTTAAGGGCACTGAAGCTTTCTTT. Combining the CDR3 with reference TRBV7-3 and TRBJ1-1 gives the whole variable domain GAGVSQTPSNKVTEKGKYVELRCDPISGHTALYWYRQSLGQGPEFLIYFQGTGAADDSGLPNDRFFAVRPEGSVSTLKIQRTERGDSAVYLCASSLDGVKGTEAFFGQGTRLTVV.

To note about this clone: The same CDR3 arises from other DNA sequences in this sample as well. The chain employs TRBV18 and TRBJ2-1, with 8 bases matching TRBD1. CDR1 is KGHSH, CDR2 LQKENI, per germline. V lost 3 bases, J lost 3 bases, and 4 bases stayed unmatched. The CDR3 totals 15 residues. DNA of the CDR3: TGTGCCAGCTCACCCCGGACAGGGAGCTACAATGAGCAGTTCTTC. This sequence encodes CASSPRTGSYNEQFF.

The CDR3 here is CASSLGTTAEEQYF. CDR3 nucleotide sequence: TGTGCCAGCAGCTTAGGGACTACTGCCGAAGAGCAGTACTTC. This sequence joins TRBV7-6 and TRBJ2-7; D might be TRBD2 (6 bases). This CDR3 has 14 residues. The ends were cut back, 1 base at V and 7 bases at J, with 14 bases in the middle. Germline V gene sequence: CDR1 SGHVS, CDR2 FNYEAQ.

This clone was recorded only once. This sequence joins TRBV19 and TRBJ1-5; perhaps TRBD1 as D (5 bases). CDR3 length equals 15 residues. Germline CDR1 and CDR2: LNHDA and SQIVND (reference sequence). V shed 7 bases and J shed 4 bases, with 17 bases lying between them. This CDR3 is CASTGGGVENQPQHF. The CDR3, as DNA: TGTGCCAGTACTGGAGGAGGGGTTGAAAATCAGCCCCAGCATTTT.

This clone occurred a few times. The chain combines TRBV7-9 with TRBJ1-5; D call uncertain. V gave up 1 base and J gave up 6 bases, with 19 bases separating them. This CDR3 region has 17 residues. Germline CDR1 reads SEHNR; CDR2 reads FQNEAQ (reference sequence). The CDR3 loop reads CASSLGRVGSGSQPQHF. The CDR3 DNA is TGTGCCAGCAGCTTAGGGCGGGTGGGCTCGGGCAGTCAGCCCCAGCATTTT.

The chain carries TRBV5-1 and TRBJ1-1; D perhaps matches TRBD1 (6 bases). Germline V lookup: CDR1 SGHRS, CDR2 YFSETQ. The germline V and J ends were trimmed by 1 base and 2 bases, with 15 bases remaining between them. This CDR3 is built from 16 residues. The CDR3 DNA reads TGCGCCAGCAGCTTGCCCCCTGGACAGACTAACACTGAAGCTTTCTTT. Protein product: CASSLPPGQTNTEAFF. Complete variable domain (other parts from reference TRBV5-1 and TRBJ1-1): KAGVTQTPRYLIKTRGQQVTLSCSPISGHRSVSWYQQTPGQGLQFLFEYFSETQRNKGNFPGRFSGRQFSNSRSEMNVSTLELGDSALYLCASSLPPGQTNTEAFFGQGTRLTVV.

The chain joins TRBV28 to TRBJ2-1; 9 bases match TRBD1. The CDR3 sequence is 14 residues long. After removal of 10 bases from V and 2 bases from J, the junction contained 6 bases not matched to a gene. CDR1 is MDHEN, CDR2 SYDVKM, per germline. CDR3 amino acids: CATFTGGPYNEQFF. The CDR3 DNA sequence: TGTGCCACCTTCACAGGGGGCCCCTACAATGAGCAGTTCTTC.

The chain is built from TRBV27 and TRBJ1-6, with TRBD1 as a possible D gene (6 bases). V lost 3 bases, J lost 9 bases, and 12 bases lay in between. CDR1 is MNHEY and CDR2 is SMNVEV in the germline V gene (reference sequence). The CDR3 loop spans 14 amino acids. CDR3 bases: TGTGCCAGCAGTTTGGCAGGGGTTGTTTCACCCCTCCACTTT. Protein product: CASSLAGVVSPLHF.

The chain carries TRBV19 and TRBJ2-1; 7 bases line up with TRBD2. Trimming cost V 11 bases and J 4 bases; bases outside gene matches: 11. Germline V gene data show CDR1 as LNHDA and CDR2 as SQIVND (reference sequence). This CDR3 comprises 14 residues. The CDR3 bases are TGTGCCTCGACTTCGCGGGGGAAATACAATGAGCAGTTCTTC. Its protein product is CASTSRGKYNEQFF.

V and J are TRBV19 and TRBJ2-7; 8 bases are shared with TRBD1. CDR3 length: 17 amino acids. Germline V lookup: CDR1 LNHDA, CDR2 SQIVND (reference sequence). The junction had 12 bases not matched to a gene; V was cut back by 3 bases and J by 2 bases. The CDR3 loop reads CASSILFTGTGTYEQYF. The CDR3 DNA is TGTGCCAGTAGTATCCTTTTTACCGGGACAGGTACCTACGAGCAGTACTTC.

The chain couples TRBV29-1 to TRBJ2-5; D unclear. Trimming pared 4 bases from V and 1 base from J, leaving 7 bases between. CDR1 and CDR2 from the germline V gene are SQVTM and ANQGSEA. There are 12 residues in the CDR3. CDR3 sequence: CSVGHIQETQYF. The CDR3 nucleotides read TGCAGCGTTGGACATATCCAAGAGACCCAGTACTTC.

This chain connects TRBV10-3 to TRBJ1-2; the D is unclear. CDR1 is ENHRY, CDR2 SYGVKD, per germline. Trimming took off 8 bases at V and 8 bases at J, with 9 bases between the two ends. This CDR3 region has 10 residues. The CDR3 DNA follows: TGTGCCATCCAGGTTAGGGGCTACACCTTC. As protein: CAIQVRGYTF.

V is TRBV15 and J is TRBJ2-7; 9 bases agree with TRBD1. Germline loops: CDR1 LNHNV, CDR2 YYDKDF (reference sequence). J was trimmed by 7 bases and V by 2 bases; bases with no gene match: 6. The CDR3 is made up of 14 amino acids. Here the CDR3 reads CATSRTDRGGEQYF. In DNA form, the CDR3 reads TGTGCCACCAGCAGAACCGACAGGGGGGGAGAGCAGTACTTC. Based on the CDR3 plus reference TRBV15 and TRBJ2-7, the full variable domain is DAMVIQNPRYQVTQFGKPVTLSCSQTLNHNVMYWYQQKSSQAPKLLFHYYDKDFNNEADTPDNFQSRRPNTSFCFLDIRSPGLGDTAMYLCATSRTDRGGEQYFGPGTRLTVT.

V is TRBV30 and J is TRBJ2-7, with 7 bases lining up with TRBD2. Trimming removed 2 bases from V and 2 bases from J; junction bases left unmatched: 12. CDR3 length: 16 residues. CDR1 and CDR2 from the germline V gene are GTSNPN and SVGIG (reference sequence). The CDR3 sequence is CAWSLGRASGTYEQYF. The CDR3 DNA sequence: TGTGCCTGGAGTCTTGGGCGGGCTAGCGGAACCTACGAGCAGTACTTC. The entire variable domain, with the rest obtained from reference TRBV30 and TRBJ2-7, is as follows: SQTIHQWPATLVQPVGSPLSLECTVEGTSNPNLYWYRQAAGRGLQLLFYSVGIGQISSEVPQNLSASRPQDRQFILSSKKLLLSDSGFYLCAWSLGRASGTYEQYFGPGTRLTVT.